Below, 20 T cell receptor beta chains from the same sample are listed, as sequenced in a study of T cells after somatic rescue of genetic block. Data came from immunoSEQ multiplex PCR; TCRdb stores just in-frame clones and leaves some out. Of approximately 58,000 clones listed, 90% to 97% are singletons. Input material: peripheral blood mononuclear cells (PBMCs). The receptors shown here come from a child younger than two.

As regards this clone: It is unclear where the CDR3 begins or ends on the DNA, so no DNA is shown, and the CDR3 is as TCRdb lists it. This chain connects TRBV6-6 to TRBJ1-1; the table's D call, TRBD1, was not checked against the DNA. The CDR3 spans 12 residues, counting both ends. The germline gives CDR1 MNHNY, CDR2 SVGAGI (reference sequence). This CDR3 is CASSFAQGATFF.

The rearrangement joins TRBV13 to TRBJ2-5; 10 bases line up with TRBD1. The CDR3 length is 14 residues. Germline V gives CDR1 PRHDT, CDR2 FYEKMQ (reference sequence). Trimming took 4 bases from V and 12 from J; bases not matched to a gene: 11. Written as DNA, the CDR3 is TGTGCCAGCAGCTCCGGGACAGGGGTAGGGGGGGAGTACTTC. Translated: CASSSGTGVGGEYF. The entire variable domain, with the rest obtained from reference TRBV13 and TRBJ2-5, is as follows: AAGVIQSPRHLIKEKRETATLKCYPIPRHDTVYWYQQGPGQDPQFLISFYEKMQSDKGSIPDRFSAQQFSDYHSELNMSSLELGDSALYFCASSSGTGVGGEYFGPGTRLLVL.

This clone was detected only a few times. The V gene is TRBV4-3, the J gene TRBJ1-1; D is perhaps TRBD1 (5 bases). The CDR3 consists of 13 residues. V was clipped by 0 bases and J by 3 bases, with 5 bases between them. Germline CDR1 reads LGHNA; CDR2 reads YSLEER. The CDR3 sequence is CASSQDRDTEAFF. The CDR3 DNA sequence: TGCGCCAGCAGCCAAGACAGGGACACTGAAGCTTTCTTT.

The V call is TRBV7-2, the J call TRBJ2-1; D gene uncertain. Between the trimmed V and J ends, which lost 1 base and 5 bases, there was a span of 6 bases. There are 13 residues in the CDR3. CDR1 and CDR2 (germline): SGHTA, FQGNSA. CDR3: CASSLVVDNEQFF. CDR3 in DNA: TGTGCCAGCAGCTTAGTAGTCGACAATGAGCAGTTCTTC.

The chain joins TRBV5-4 to TRBJ1-2; 11 bases align to TRBD1. Looked up from germline, CDR1 is SGHNT and CDR2 is YYREEE (reference sequence). The CDR3 totals 15 residues. V trimming: 4 bases; J trimming: 8 bases; junction bases outside the gene matches: 10. The CDR3 region has the DNA TGTGCCAGCAGCCCCTGGACAGGGGGCACGTGGGGCTACACCTTC. This gives the protein CASSPWTGGTWGYTF.

The chain combines TRBV6-5 with TRBJ1-1, with 7 bases matching TRBD1. CDR3 size: 13 residues. Germline-derived CDR1 and CDR2 are MNHEY and SVGAGI. Trimming at V came to 4 bases and at J to 9 bases, leaving 8 bases not matched to a gene. CDR3 sequence reads: CASSLTRGRKAFF. DNA for the CDR3: TGTGCCAGCAGTTTGACTAGGGGGCGTAAAGCTTTCTTT.

The genes are TRBV27 and TRBJ2-7; 9 nucleotides align to TRBD1. The V segment lost 4 bases and the J segment 6 bases; nucleotides outside the gene matches: 10. The CDR3 extends over 15 amino acids. In germline, CDR1 is MNHEY, CDR2 SMNVEV (reference sequence). This CDR3 reads CASSSSRTGVAEQYF. CDR3 nucleotide sequence: TGTGCCAGCAGTTCTTCCCGGACAGGGGTGGCCGAGCAGTACTTC.

This chain's CDR3 is CASSLIGIYEQYF. The DNA of the CDR3 is TGCGCCAGCAGCTTGATAGGGATCTACGAGCAGTACTTC. This chain uses TRBV5-1 with TRBJ2-7; D remains unclear. The germline CDR1 and CDR2 sequences are SGHRS and YFSETQ. CDR3 length: 13 residues. Deletions cut 1 base from V and 3 bases from J, with 8 bases between. Full variable domain (outside the CDR3, taken from reference TRBV5-1 and TRBJ2-7): KAGVTQTPRYLIKTRGQQVTLSCSPISGHRSVSWYQQTPGQGLQFLFEYFSETQRNKGNFPGRFSGRQFSNSRSEMNVSTLELGDSALYLCASSLIGIYEQYFGPGTRLTVT.

V and J are TRBV6-1 and TRBJ1-4; no reliable D call. V gave up 4 bases and J gave up 6 bases, with 15 bases separating them. Germline values: CDR1 MNHNS, CDR2 SASEGT. The length of the CDR3 is 15 residues. CDR3 amino acids: CASSGGIVVDEKLFF. The CDR3, as DNA: TGTGCCAGCAGTGGGGGAATAGTGGTGGATGAAAAACTGTTTTTT.

Only one count was recorded for this clone. The chain is built from TRBV2 and TRBJ2-1; D might be TRBD2 (6 bases). This CDR3 contains 14 residues. V was clipped by 1 base and J by 4 bases, with 8 bases between them. Germline lookup yields CDR1 SNHLY and CDR2 FYNNEI. This chain's CDR3 is CASSEVADYNEQFF. CDR3 nucleotides: TGTGCCAGCAGTGAAGTAGCGGATTACAATGAGCAGTTCTTC. The complete variable domain, with remaining parts taken from reference TRBV2 and TRBJ2-1, reads EPEVTQTPSHQVTQMGQEVILRCVPISNHLYFYWYRQILGQKVEFLVSFYNNEISEKSEIFDDQFSVERPDGSNFTLKIRSTKLEDSAMYFCASSEVADYNEQFFGPGTRLTVL.

The chain carries TRBV28 and TRBJ1-1; 7 bases match TRBD1. The CDR3 runs 14 residues. Germline V lookup: CDR1 MDHEN, CDR2 SYDVKM. V shed 5 bases and J 5 bases; nucleotides not matched to a gene: 8. In DNA, the CDR3 is TGTGCCAGCAGTATCGACAGGGCGGAAACTGAAGCTTTCTTT. Protein: CASSIDRAETEAFF. Based on the CDR3 plus reference TRBV28 and TRBJ1-1, the full variable domain is DVKVTQSSRYLVKRTGEKVFLECVQDMDHENMFWYRQDPGLGLRLIYFSYDVKMKEKGDIPEGYSVSREKKERFSLILESASTNQTSMYLCASSIDRAETEAFFGQGTRLTVV.

This chain joins TRBV10-3 and TRBJ2-7; 9 bases agree with TRBD1. The V gene's germline CDR1 is ENHRY and CDR2 SYGVKD. V gave up 6 bases and J gave up 2 bases; unmatched junction bases: 5. The CDR3 length is 14 residues. CDR3 DNA: TGTGCCATCAGCCCCCGGGACAGGGCCTACGAGCAGTACTTC. It yields the protein CAISPRDRAYEQYF.

The rearrangement uses TRBV29-1 and TRBJ2-3; no clear D. V shed 4 bases and J shed 0 bases, with 17 bases lying between them. CDR1 and CDR2 (germline): SQVTM, ANQGSEA. The CDR3 covers 16 residues. The CDR3 reads CSVVFWAQSSTDTQYF. CDR3 in DNA: TGCAGCGTTGTTTTTTGGGCGCAATCTAGCACAGATACGCAGTATTTT.

The rearrangement joins TRBV10-3 to TRBJ2-7; 11 nucleotides agree with TRBD2. The CDR3 consists of 13 residues. Trimming cost V 6 bases and J 7 bases; bases outside gene matches: 5. Germline values: CDR1 ENHRY, CDR2 SYGVKD. The CDR3 is CAISLAGGGEQYF. The CDR3 region has the DNA TGTGCCATCAGCTTAGCGGGAGGGGGGGAGCAGTACTTC.

CDR3 residues: CASSIGQGFGYTF. The CDR3 nucleotides are TGTGCCAGTAGTATAGGGCAGGGTTTTGGCTACACCTTC. The chain employs TRBV19 and TRBJ1-2; possible D gene TRBD1, 5 bases. The CDR3 sequence is 13 residues long. Trimming stripped 1 base from V and 7 bases from J, with 10 bases between. From germline, CDR1 is LNHDA and CDR2 SQIVND (reference sequence).

This chain uses TRBV19 with TRBJ1-2, with 8 bases identical to TRBD1. Losses at the gene ends were 4 bases for V and 0 bases for J; bases not matched to a gene: 1. Germline V gives CDR1 LNHDA, CDR2 SQIVND (reference sequence). CDR3 length: 14 residues. In nucleotides, the CDR3 is TGTGCCAGTAGTAAACAGGGGGCTAACTATGGCTACACCTTC. This codes for CASSKQGANYGYTF.

The V gene is TRBV9, the J gene TRBJ2-3; 12 bases map to TRBD2. Germline CDR1 is SGDLS and CDR2 is YYNGEE. The V and J ends lost 4 bases and 2 bases, in that order; junction bases with no gene match: 5. The CDR3 loop spans 16 amino acids. CDR3 DNA: TGTGCCAGCAGCCGCGGACTAGCGGGAAACACAGATACGCAGTATTTT. It encodes CASSRGLAGNTDTQYF.

The rearrangement links TRBV5-1 to TRBJ1-5, with D hard to call. Germline CDR1 SGHRS, CDR2 YFSETQ. CDR3 length: 12 residues. V was pared by 5 bases and J by 5 bases, with 8 bases between. CDR3 region: CASRGNDQPQHF. The DNA of the CDR3 is TGCGCCAGCAGGGGGAATGATCAGCCCCAGCATTTT.

This chain joins TRBV20-1 and TRBJ1-2; 7 bases align to TRBD1. The CDR3 loop spans 10 amino acids. With 3 bases clipped from V and 12 bases from J, the junction kept 4 bases outside the gene matches. Germline lookup yields CDR1 DFQATT and CDR2 SNEGSKA (reference sequence). Here the CDR3 DNA reads TGCAGTGCTAGTCTAACAGGGGACACCTTC. As protein: CSASLTGDTF.

This chain's CDR3 is CASSHKGTSGRSDTQYF. DNA of the CDR3: TGCGCCAGCAGCCACAAAGGGACTAGCGGGAGGTCAGATACGCAGTATTTT. This rearrangement joins TRBV5-1 to TRBJ2-3; TRBD2 matches 15 bases. Germline values: CDR1 SGHRS, CDR2 YFSETQ. J lost 4 bases, V lost 4 bases, and 7 bases had no gene match. This CDR3 region has 17 residues.